What follows are 22 T cell receptor beta chains derived from one specimen sequenced in a study of cytomegalovirus exposure and HLA in healthy donors. Profiled with immunoSEQ multiplex PCR; TCRdb holds only in-frame clones, not every one. In the table there are around 300,000 clones, around 85% of which are singletons. Specimen: PBMCs. The receptors stem from a woman under 30 in good health and CMV-seronegative.

V usage is TRBV5-1 and J usage is TRBJ2-7; maybe TRBD1 (6 bases). This CDR3 is 16 amino acids long. The V end was cut by 4 bases, the J end by 5 bases, with 22 bases between. CDR1 and CDR2 from the germline V gene are SGHRS and YFSETQ. The CDR3 loop is CASSPDGQPRWNEQYF. The CDR3 region has the DNA TGCGCCAGCAGCCCCGACGGACAGCCACGGTGGAACGAGCAGTACTTC.

J is TRBJ2-7 and V is TRBV7-9; 7 bases map to TRBD2. This CDR3 has 15 residues. V lost 5 bases to trimming and J lost 3 bases; unmatched junction nucleotides: 10. From germline, CDR1 is SEHNR and CDR2 FQNEAQ (reference sequence). CDR3 coding DNA: TGTGCCAGCAGCCAGTACCCGGGGGGAAGCTACGAGCAGTACTTC. It yields the protein CASSQYPGGSYEQYF.

The rearrangement links TRBV27 to TRBJ2-7; a possible D gene is TRBD1 (5 bases). Trimming took 6 bases from V and 4 from J, leaving 19 bases between them. Looked up from germline, CDR1 is MNHEY and CDR2 is SMNVEV (reference sequence). The CDR3 has 15 amino acids. CDR3 nucleotides: TGTGCCAGCAGCGCTCTGCAGGGATACGGATACGAGCAGTACTTC. Protein sequence: CASSALQGYGYEQYF.

The chain carries TRBV30 and TRBJ2-3, with 7 nucleotides matching TRBD2. The CDR3 loop spans 15 amino acids. Germline CDR1 GTSNPN, CDR2 SVGIG (reference sequence). V was clipped by 0 bases and J by 6 bases; unmatched bases: 9. The CDR3 loop is CAWSVVGGPVDTQYF. The CDR3 DNA reads as TGTGCCTGGAGTGTGGTGGGAGGGCCCGTGGATACGCAGTATTTT.

The chain joins TRBV5-1 to TRBJ1-6; D might be TRBD1 (6 bases). Germline CDR1 is SGHRS and CDR2 is YFSETQ. V was shortened by 5 bases and J by 6 bases, with 9 bases between the two germline ends. The CDR3 runs to 13 residues. In nucleotides, the CDR3 is TGCGCCAGCAGAACAGGGACTAATTCACCCCTCCACTTT. This encodes CASRTGTNSPLHF.

The rearrangement links TRBV27 to TRBJ2-7, with D unresolved. Trimming cost V 3 bases and J 5 bases, with 17 bases left between them. The CDR3 contains 15 residues. Germline V gives CDR1 MNHEY, CDR2 SMNVEV (reference sequence). This chain's CDR3 is CASSFQGTWANEQYF. The CDR3, as DNA: TGTGCCAGCAGTTTTCAAGGTACTTGGGCGAACGAGCAGTACTTC.

The J gene is TRBJ2-3, the V gene TRBV9; unclear D gene. The CDR3 has 12 amino acids. Germline V gene sequence: CDR1 SGDLS, CDR2 YYNGEE. V lost 1 base and J lost 5, with 5 bases in between. Here the CDR3 reads CASSVFRDTQYF. CDR3 DNA sequence: TGTGCCAGCAGCGTATTCAGAGATACGCAGTATTTT. Full variable domain (missing parts from reference TRBV9 and TRBJ2-3): DSGVTQTPKHLITATGQRVTLRCSPRSGDLSVYWYQQSLDQGLQFLIQYYNGEERAKGNILERFSAQQFPDLHSELNLSSLELGDSALYFCASSVFRDTQYFGPGTRLTVL.

The rearrangement links TRBV7-9 to TRBJ1-2, with D tentatively TRBD1 (6 bases). The CDR3 loop spans 12 amino acids. CDR1 and CDR2 from the germline V gene are SEHNR and FQNEAQ (reference sequence). The V and J ends lost 7 bases and 4 bases respectively, with 10 bases between them. CDR3 residues: CASTNRAYGYTF. The CDR3, as DNA: TGTGCCAGCACCAACAGGGCCTATGGCTACACCTTC.

In nucleotides, the CDR3 is TGTGCCAGCAGTTTATATTCGGGGGGCTACACTGAAGCTTTCTTT. Its protein product is CASSLYSGGYTEAFF. This chain connects TRBV28 to TRBJ1-1, with D possibly being TRBD1 (6 bases). Germline values: CDR1 MDHEN, CDR2 SYDVKM. V lost 1 base to trimming and J lost 3 bases, with 12 bases between them. CDR3 size: 15 residues.

The rearrangement joins TRBV7-2 to TRBJ1-1; no clear D. This CDR3 contains 12 residues. Per the germline V gene, CDR1 is SGHTA and CDR2 is FQGNSA. Deletions cut 5 bases from V and 8 bases from J, with 12 bases between. The CDR3 is CASSEGRGEAFF. The CDR3 region has the DNA TGTGCCAGCAGCGAAGGGAGAGGGGAAGCTTTCTTT.

The rearrangement joins TRBV5-4 to TRBJ2-3; possible D gene TRBD1, 6 bases. Trimming stripped 5 bases from V and 0 bases from J, with 16 bases between. The CDR3 is made up of 16 amino acids. Germline loops: CDR1 SGHNT, CDR2 YYREEE (reference sequence). The CDR3 sequence: CASRPSGQPSTDTQYF. DNA of the CDR3: TGTGCCAGCAGACCCTCGGGACAACCTAGCACAGATACGCAGTATTTT.

The V and J genes are TRBV11-1 and TRBJ2-2, with TRBD2 identical over 9 bases. From germline, CDR1 is SGHAT and CDR2 FQDESV (reference sequence). CDR3 length: 15 residues. V lost 6 bases to trimming and J lost 1 base; unmatched junction nucleotides: 3. CDR3 sequence reads: CASRKLAGNTGELFF. The CDR3 region has the DNA TGTGCCAGCAGAAAACTAGCGGGGAACACCGGGGAGCTGTTTTTT.

This clone appeared once. The V and J genes are TRBV7-2 and TRBJ1-1; the D gene is possibly TRBD1 (6 bases). CDR3 size: 15 residues. The germline V gene has CDR1 SGHTA and CDR2 FQGNSA. V gave up 2 bases and J gave up 0 bases, with 10 bases separating them. CDR3 DNA sequence: TGTGCCAGCAGCTTAAGTCAGGGGATGAACACTGAAGCTTTCTTT. Protein sequence: CASSLSQGMNTEAFF.

The chain employs TRBV6-5 and TRBJ2-7; 13 nucleotides agree with TRBD2. The CDR3 runs 15 residues. CDR1 is MNHEY and CDR2 is SVGAGI in the germline V gene. V gave up 2 bases and J gave up 6 bases; unmatched junction bases: 4. In nucleotides, the CDR3 is TGTGCCAGCAGTTACGGGGGACTAGCGGGACCCGAGCAGTACTTC. Translation: CASSYGGLAGPEQYF.

V and J are TRBV28 and TRBJ1-6; D unclear. V lost 8 bases and J 0 bases, leaving 8 bases between the germline ends. Germline V CDR1 and CDR2: MDHEN, SYDVKM. The CDR3 sequence is 14 residues long. CDR3 nucleotide sequence: TGTGCCAGCCTCTGGAGCTCCTATAATTCACCCCTCCACTTT. Its translation: CASLWSSYNSPLHF.

The rearrangement joins TRBV9 to TRBJ1-6; 7 bases align to TRBD1. The CDR3 is 15 amino acids. The junction had 10 bases not matched to a gene; V was cut back by 6 bases and J by 7 bases. CDR1 is SGDLS and CDR2 is YYNGEE in the germline V gene. The CDR3 DNA follows: TGTGCCAGCACGCAGGGGGATTACGAGAATTCACCCCTCCACTTT. Translation: CASTQGDYENSPLHF.

This chain connects TRBV11-2 to TRBJ2-7; TRBD2 might be the D (7 bases). Germline V lookup: CDR1 SGHAT, CDR2 FQNNGV. CDR3 size: 15 residues. Trimming took off 0 bases at V and 3 bases at J, with 12 bases between the two ends. The CDR3 spells CASSLDWGGLYEQYF. CDR3 bases: TGTGCCAGCAGCTTAGATTGGGGGGGGCTCTACGAGCAGTACTTC.

This chain links TRBV7-6 with TRBJ2-7; the D gene is possibly TRBD1 (6 bases). The CDR3 is 16 residues long. CDR1 is SGHVS and CDR2 is FNYEAQ in the germline V gene. V lost 4 bases and J lost 1, with 17 bases in between. The DNA for the CDR3 is TGTGCCAGCAGCTCACGCTATTCCGGGACATCCTACGAGCAGTACTTC. Translated: CASSSRYSGTSYEQYF.

V is TRBV4-1 and J is TRBJ2-5, with D possibly matching TRBD2 (5 bases). Germline assignment: CDR1 MGHRA and CDR2 YSYEKL. The CDR3 spans 16 residues. V lost 4 bases and J lost 5, with 20 bases in between. In DNA, the CDR3 is TGCGCCAGCAGCCGGAACGGGGTCGCTCGGAGTGAGACCCAGTACTTC. Translated, it gives CASSRNGVARSETQYF.

This clone came up a few times. This chain connects TRBV30 to TRBJ1-2; D not certain. The CDR3 has 12 residues. V gave up 8 bases and J gave up 5 bases, with 15 bases separating them. CDR1 is GTSNPN and CDR2 is SVGIG in the germline V gene (reference sequence). The CDR3 sequence: CAGPRYPYGYTF. The DNA of the CDR3 is TGTGCCGGCCCCAGGTACCCTTATGGCTACACCTTC.

The chain links TRBV19 to TRBJ2-3; TRBD2 aligns across 8 bases. Germline CDR1 is LNHDA and CDR2 is SQIVND (reference sequence). The ends lost 6 bases at V and 1 base at J; junction bases unmatched: 12. The CDR3 length is 17 residues. CDR3 residues: CASRGMVGREGTDTQYF. CDR3 nucleotide sequence: TGTGCCAGTAGAGGGATGGTGGGGCGGGAGGGCACAGATACGCAGTATTTT.

J is TRBJ2-7 and V is TRBV5-1; 9 bases match TRBD2. Germline V lookup: CDR1 SGHRS, CDR2 YFSETQ. The J segment lost 1 base and the V segment lost 0 bases, leaving 5 bases of the junction unmatched. The CDR3 has 16 amino acids. CDR3 sequence: CASSLEPSGRSYEQYF. The CDR3, as DNA: TGCGCCAGCAGCTTGGAACCCAGCGGGAGGTCCTACGAGCAGTACTTC.